This passage covers 3 T cell receptor beta chains from one sample sequenced in a study of CD8 T cells in ankylosing spondylitis. Via MiXCR, TCRdb re-called the 5' RACE reads, giving one row per CDR3 protein. Here the sample spans 130,000 or so distinct CDR3 sequences, around 7% being singletons. Sequenced: blood, either unsorted or a sorted T cell fraction (not recorded which). Every receptor here comes from a male donor with ankylosing spondylitis or in good health (not recorded which).

This clonotype was recorded many times. The chain links TRBV20-1 to TRBJ2-3, with TRBD2 matching 14 bases. V lost 3 bases, J lost 4 bases, and 3 bases stayed unmatched. Germline lookup yields CDR1 DFQATT and CDR2 SNEGSKA (reference sequence). This CDR3 spans 15 amino acids. This CDR3 is CSARPGLAGADTQYF. The CDR3 DNA reads TGCAGTGCTAGGCCGGGACTAGCGGGAGCAGATACGCAGTATTTT.

A few counts support this clonotype. V gene TRBV20-1 combines with J gene TRBJ2-7; 7 nucleotides line up with TRBD1. The CDR3 has 13 residues. Germline V CDR1 and CDR2: DFQATT, SNEGSKA (reference sequence). The V and J ends lost 4 bases and 3 bases, in that order; junction bases with no gene match: 6. This chain's CDR3 is CSATDREYYEQYF. The DNA for the CDR3 is TGCAGTGCTACAGACAGGGAGTACTACGAGCAGTACTTC.

V gene TRBV12-3 or TRBV12-4 combines with J gene TRBJ1-2; TRBD1 matches at 8 bases. The CDR3 runs to 15 residues. Trimming cost V 5 bases and J 6 bases; bases outside gene matches: 11. CDR3 sequence reads: CASSPHRGKANGYTF. The CDR3, as DNA: TGTGCCAGCAGTCCTCACAGGGGGAAGGCCAATGGCTACACCTTC.